This T cell receptor beta chain emerged from a study of blood T cell repertoires in COVID-19. The length of the CDR3 is 14 residues. The germline V gene has CDR1 SEHNR and CDR2 FQNEAQ (reference sequence). The V gene lost 2 bases and the J gene lost 5 bases, with 9 bases spanning the gap. Participants' own reports of clinical history determined their cohort assignment. Profiling relied on immunoSEQ multiplex PCR, and the TCRdb table lists in-frame clones only, not all of them. Among around 300,000 clones listed, around 87% were seen once. The sequence came from a woman between 25 and 40 years old who had recovered from COVID-19. The genes are TRBV7-9 and TRBJ1-4; D unclear. Source material: PBMCs or T cells enriched from blood (not recorded which). The chain's CDR3 is CASSLYSPNEKLFF. The CDR3 DNA sequence: TGTGCCAGCAGCTTATACAGCCCGAATGAAAAACTGTTTTTT.